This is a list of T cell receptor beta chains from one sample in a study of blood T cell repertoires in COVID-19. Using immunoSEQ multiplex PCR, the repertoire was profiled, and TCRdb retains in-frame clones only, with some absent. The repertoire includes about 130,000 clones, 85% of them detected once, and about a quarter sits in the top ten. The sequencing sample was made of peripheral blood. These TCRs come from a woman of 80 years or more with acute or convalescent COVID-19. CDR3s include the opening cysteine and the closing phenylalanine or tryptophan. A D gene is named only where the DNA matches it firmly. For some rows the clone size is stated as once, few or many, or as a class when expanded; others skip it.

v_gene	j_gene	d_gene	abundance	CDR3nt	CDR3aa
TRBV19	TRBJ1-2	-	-	TGTGCCAGTAGTAGAGTTAACTATGGCTACACCTTC	CASSRVNYGYTF
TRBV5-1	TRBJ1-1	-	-	TGCGCCAGCAGCTTGGCCATTTCCGAAGCTTTCTTT	CASSLAISEAFF
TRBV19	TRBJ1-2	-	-	TGTGCCAGTAGTGTCGACAGCAACTATGGCTACACCTTC	CASSVDSNYGYTF
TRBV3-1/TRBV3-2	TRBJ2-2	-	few	TGTGCCAGCAGCCGGTCAGGGTCGGGCGGGGAGCTGTTTTTT	CASSRSGSGGELFF
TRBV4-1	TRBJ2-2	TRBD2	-	TGCGCCAGCAGCCCTACCCAGCGGGGGGGTGATACCGGGGAGCTGTTTTTT	CASSPTQRGGDTGELFF
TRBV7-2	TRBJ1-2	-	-	TGTGCCAGCAGCTTAGCGCTGGCCAGGGGAAGATCTGACTACACCTTC	CASSLALARGRSDYTF
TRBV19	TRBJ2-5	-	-	TGTGCCAGTAGGAGAGTTAGCGGTGAGGAGACCCAGTACTTC	CASRRVSGEETQYF
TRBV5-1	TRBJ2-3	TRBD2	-	TGCGCCAGCAGCTTGTCCAGCGCTAGCGGGGCTGATACGCAGTATTTT	CASSLSSASGADTQYF
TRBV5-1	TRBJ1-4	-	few	TGCGCCAGCAGCCTCCAGGAAGGGGCGGGAGAAAAACTGTTTTTT	CASSLQEGAGEKLFF
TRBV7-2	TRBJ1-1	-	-	TGTGCCAGCAGCTTAGGGCAGGGCGATCGTGAAGCTTTCTTT	CASSLGQGDREAFF
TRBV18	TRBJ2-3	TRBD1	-	TGTGCCAGCTCACCACCGAGGGGGCGAAGCGCAGATACGCAGTATTTT	CASSPPRGRSADTQYF
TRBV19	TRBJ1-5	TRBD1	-	TGTGCCACCAGGGGGGATTATAGCAATCAGCCCCAGCATTTT	CATRGDYSNQPQHF
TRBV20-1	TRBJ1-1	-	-	TGCAGAGTTTCCAGGGGCACTGAAGCTTTCTTT	CRVSRGTEAFF
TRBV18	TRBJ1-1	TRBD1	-	TGTGCCAGCTCACCGGGTGACAGGGTGCACACTGAAGCTTTCTTT	CASSPGDRVHTEAFF
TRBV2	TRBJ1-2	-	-	TGTGCCAGCAGTCCCAGTAACTATGGCTACACCTTC	CASSPSNYGYTF
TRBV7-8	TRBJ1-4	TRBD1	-	TGTGCCAGCAGCCTCCGGGACAGTAATGAAAAACTGTTTTTT	CASSLRDSNEKLFF
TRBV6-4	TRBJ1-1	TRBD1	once	TGTGCCAGCAGTTTACAGGGGGATAACACTGAAGCTTTCTTT	CASSLQGDNTEAFF
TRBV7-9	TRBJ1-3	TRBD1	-	TGTGCCAGCAGCCCCCCGGGACAGACCTCTGGAAACACCATATATTTT	CASSPPGQTSGNTIYF